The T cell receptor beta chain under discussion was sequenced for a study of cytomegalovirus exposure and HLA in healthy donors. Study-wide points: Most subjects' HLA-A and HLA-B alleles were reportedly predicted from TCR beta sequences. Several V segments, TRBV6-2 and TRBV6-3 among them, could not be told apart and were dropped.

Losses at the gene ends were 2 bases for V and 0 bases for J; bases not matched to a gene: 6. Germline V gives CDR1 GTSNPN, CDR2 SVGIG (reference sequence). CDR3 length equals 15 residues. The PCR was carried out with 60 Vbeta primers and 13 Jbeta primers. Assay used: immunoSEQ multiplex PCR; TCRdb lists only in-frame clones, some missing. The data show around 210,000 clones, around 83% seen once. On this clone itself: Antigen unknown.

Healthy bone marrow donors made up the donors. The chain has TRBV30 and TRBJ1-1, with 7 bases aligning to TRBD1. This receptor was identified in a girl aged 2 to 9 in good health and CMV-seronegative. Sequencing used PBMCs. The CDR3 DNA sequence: TGTGCCTGGAGTCAGTACAGGGGTTTGAACACTGAAGCTTTCTTT. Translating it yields CAWSQYRGLNTEAFF.